The clone carrying this T cell receptor (beta chain) was recorded at least ten times. No antigen is known for it. The source of the sample is a study of blood T cells in healthy people across ages. Across the study: About one barcoded beta molecule per two T cells came from capture by template switching. Study observations and caveats: Leaving the PBMCs unsorted stopped any conclusive comparison of naive versus antigen-experienced cells.

Each sample provided at least 6 micrograms of extracted total RNA. A second PCR of 7 to 11 cycles used a sample-barcoded 5' primer and a J-beta primer mix. MiXCR was run by TCRdb on the 5' RACE reads, yielding one entry per CDR3 protein. This table holds some 930,000 distinct CDR3 sequences, approximately 32% found once. Germline assignment: CDR1 LNHNV and CDR2 YYDKDF (reference sequence). V lost 0 bases to trimming and J lost 5 bases, with 7 bases between them. CDR3 length equals 13 residues. This same sample was also taken into another study, of T cells of mothers and their children.

The chain combines TRBV15 with TRBJ2-5, with D unresolved. The sequencing sample was made of blood. This receptor was identified in a woman between 35 and 50 years old in good health. CDR3 nucleotide sequence: TGTGCCACCAGCAGAGATCTCGCGGAGACCCAGTACTTC. Protein: CATSRDLAETQYF.